The clone carrying this T cell receptor (beta chain) was seen only a few times. CDR1 and CDR2 from the germline V gene are SGHRS and YFSETQ. The CDR3 is made up of 15 amino acids. The data originate from a study of blood T cells in healthy people across ages. Primers used in a second PCR of about 7 to 11 cycles were a sample-barcoded 5' primer and a J-beta primer mix. TCRdb redid the calling of the 5' RACE reads with MiXCR, one entry per CDR3 protein. The repertoire includes roughly 1.9 million distinct CDR3 sequences, about 39% of them detected once, and roughly 23% sits in the top ten. This TCR came from a human donor in good health. Sequenced material: blood. J is TRBJ2-4 and V is TRBV5-1, with a weak D call TRBD1 (6 bases). The DNA end is a closer match to TRBJ2-7, so the J assignment may be wrong. The CDR3 sequence: CASSLASGQFYEQYF. The DNA of the CDR3 is TGCGCCAGCAGCTTGGCCAGTGGACAGTTTTACGAGCAGTACTTC.